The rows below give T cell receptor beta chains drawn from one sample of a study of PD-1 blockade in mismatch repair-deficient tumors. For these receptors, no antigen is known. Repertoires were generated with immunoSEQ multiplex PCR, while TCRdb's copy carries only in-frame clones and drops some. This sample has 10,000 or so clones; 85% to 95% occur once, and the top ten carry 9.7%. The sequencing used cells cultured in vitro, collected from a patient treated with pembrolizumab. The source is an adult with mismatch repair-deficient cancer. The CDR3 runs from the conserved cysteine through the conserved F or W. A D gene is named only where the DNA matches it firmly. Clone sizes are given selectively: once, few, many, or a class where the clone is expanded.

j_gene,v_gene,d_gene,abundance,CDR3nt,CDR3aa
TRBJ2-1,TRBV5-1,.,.,TGCGCCAGCAGCTTTTTTCTACGGGGACCCAATGAGCAGTTCTTC,CASSFFLRGPNEQFF
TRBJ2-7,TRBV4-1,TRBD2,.,TGCGCCAGCAGCCAAGGGGTGGGGACTAGGGGCGAGCAGTACTTC,CASSQGVGTRGEQYF
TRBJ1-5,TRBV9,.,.,TGTGCCAGCAGCAACGAGGGGCAGGGTGGTCAGCCCCAGCATTTT,CASSNEGQGGQPQHF
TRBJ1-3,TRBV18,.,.,TGTGCCAGCTCACCTAACTATGATACCCATGCTGGAAACACCATATATTTT,CASSPNYDTHAGNTIYF
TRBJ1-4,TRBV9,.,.,TGTGCCAGCAGCCAGACGGGGGGCGATGAAAAACTGTTTTTT,CASSQTGGDEKLFF
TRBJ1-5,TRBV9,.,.,TGTGCCAGCAGCTCGTCCCCTTTCCAGCCCCAGCATTTT,CASSSSPFQPQHF
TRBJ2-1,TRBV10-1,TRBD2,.,TGCGCCAGCAGTGAGTTCAGGCTTCGGGCGGGAGGTTATAATGAGCAGTTCTTC,CASSEFRLRAGGYNEQFF
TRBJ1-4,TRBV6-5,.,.,TGTGCCAGCAGCATATACAGGAAGGGTTTAGAAAAACTGTTTTTT,CASSIYRKGLEKLFF
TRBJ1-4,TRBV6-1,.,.,TGTGCCAGCAAAACAAGTGGAGAAAAACTGTTTTTT,CASKTSGEKLFF
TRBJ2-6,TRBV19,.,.,TGTGCCAGTACCCCGGGACGCGGAAGCTCTGGGGCCAACGTCCTGACTTTC,CASTPGRGSSGANVLTF
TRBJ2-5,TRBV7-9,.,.,TGTGCCAGCAGCTTAGGTATCTTGATTCAAGAGACCCAGTACTTC,CASSLGILIQETQYF
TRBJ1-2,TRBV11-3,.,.,TGTGCCAGCAGCCCAAGTGGCGCCGCGGACTATGGCTACACCTTC,CASSPSGAADYGYTF
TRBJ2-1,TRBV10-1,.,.,TGCGCCAGCAGTGATCCCGACAGTCCCCAAAATGAGCAGTTCTTC,CASSDPDSPQNEQFF
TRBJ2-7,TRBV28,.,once,TGTGCCAGCAGTCCTACCGTGATCTCTTACGAGCAGTACTTC,CASSPTVISYEQYF
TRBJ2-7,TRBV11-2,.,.,TGTGCCAGCAGCTTAGTGGCGGCTCTGGGGCAACCGGACGACGAGCAGTACTTC,CASSLVAALGQPDDEQYF
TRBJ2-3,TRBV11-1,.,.,TGTGCCAGCCAAACCGGAGGCGGCACAGATACGCAGTATTTT,CASQTGGGTDTQYF
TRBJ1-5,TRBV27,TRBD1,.,TGTGCCAGCAGCGGACAGGGGAATCAGCCCCAGCATTTT,CASSGQGNQPQHF
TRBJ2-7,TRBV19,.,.,TGTGCCAGTAGTCCCCGGGGTAGCGCCTTTTCCTACGAGCAGTACTTC,CASSPRGSAFSYEQYF
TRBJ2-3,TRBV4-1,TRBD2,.,TGCGCCAGCAGTCTAGCGGGAGGGTCAGATACGCAGTATTTT,CASSLAGGSDTQYF
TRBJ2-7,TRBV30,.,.,TGTGCCTGGAGCCCCTCCAACGAGCAGTACTTC,CAWSPSNEQYF
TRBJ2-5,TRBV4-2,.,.,TGTGCCAGCAGCCAACCCACGGAGACCCAGTACTTC,CASSQPTETQYF
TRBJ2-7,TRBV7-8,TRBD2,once,TGTGCCAGCAGCGAACCGCCTAGCGGGGACTTATCCTACGAGCAGTACTTC,CASSEPPSGDLSYEQYF
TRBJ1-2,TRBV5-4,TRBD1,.,TGTGCCAGCAGCATCGACAGGGGCTATGGCTACACCTTC,CASSIDRGYGYTF
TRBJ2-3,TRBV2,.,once,TGTGCCAGCATGGGGCCATCGGGAGATACGCAGTATTTT,CASMGPSGDTQYF
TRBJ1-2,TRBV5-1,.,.,TGCGCCAGCAGCCGGGGGGATAACTATGGCTACACCTTC,CASSRGDNYGYTF
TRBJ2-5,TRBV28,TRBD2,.,TGTGCCAGCAGCCCGACTAGCGGAACAGGGACCCAGTACTTC,CASSPTSGTGTQYF
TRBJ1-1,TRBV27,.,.,TGTGCCAGCAGTCCAACTTTGGGAACTGAAGCTTTCTTT,CASSPTLGTEAFF
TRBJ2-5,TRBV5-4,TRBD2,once,TGTGCCAGCACCCCTGGCCAGCGGGGGAGGCAAGAGACCCAGTACTTC,CASTPGQRGRQETQYF
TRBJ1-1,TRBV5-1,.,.,TGCGCCAGCAGCTTCACAGCAGACGCTGAAGCTTTCTTT,CASSFTADAEAFF
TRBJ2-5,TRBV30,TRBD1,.,TGTGCCTGGGCGGGACAGGGCTTTTGGGTCCAAGAGACCCAGTACTTC,CAWAGQGFWVQETQYF
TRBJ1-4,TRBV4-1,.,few,TGCGCCAGCAGCCGGGGTCACAGCTATAATGAAAAACTGTTTTTT,CASSRGHSYNEKLFF
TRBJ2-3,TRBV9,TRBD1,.,TGTGCCAGCAGCGGCCAAGGGGGCCAAGGTAGCACAGATACGCAGTATTTT,CASSGQGGQGSTDTQYF
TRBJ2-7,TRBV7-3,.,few,TGTGCCAGCAGCTTAAGGACTGGGGACTCCTACGAGCAGTACTTC,CASSLRTGDSYEQYF
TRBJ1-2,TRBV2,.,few,TGTGCCAGCAGTGAATTATGGGAGCGGGGCTACACCTTC,CASSELWERGYTF
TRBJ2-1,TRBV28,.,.,TGTGCCAGCAGTTTCAGTTTCGTGAGTGATAGAGAGAGCTCCTACAATGAGCAGTTCTTC,CASSFSFVSDRESSYNEQFF
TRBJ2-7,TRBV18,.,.,TGTGCCAGCTCACCACCGGAGCGGAGGAGGGAGCAGTACTTC,CASSPPERRREQYF
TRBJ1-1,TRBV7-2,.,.,TGTGCCAGCAGCTTATCTACGGGAAACACTGAAGCTTTCTTT,CASSLSTGNTEAFF
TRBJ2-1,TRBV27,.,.,TGTGCCAGCAGTTTAATCGGGGGGCGATCCTACAATGAGCAGTTCTTC,CASSLIGGRSYNEQFF
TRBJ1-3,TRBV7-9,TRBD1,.,TGTGCCAGCAGCTTACGGTCCGGGACAGGGGTCTCGGGCCATTTT,CASSLRSGTGVSGHF
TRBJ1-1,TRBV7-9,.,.,TGTGCCAGCAGCTTTTGGTCTGACAGTGAAGCTTTCTTT,CASSFWSDSEAFF
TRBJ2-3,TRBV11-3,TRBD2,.,TGTGCCAGCAGCTTAGACGGGGGAGGGCCGGGGGATACGCAGTATTTT,CASSLDGGGPGDTQYF
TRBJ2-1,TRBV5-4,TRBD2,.,TGTGCCAGCAGCTGGGGACTAGCGGGCCTCGATGAGCAGTTCTTC,CASSWGLAGLDEQFF